This T cell receptor (beta chain) stems from a study of blood T cell repertoires in COVID-19. This CDR3 is 13 amino acids long. Unmatched junction bases numbered 7, after V lost 5 bases and J lost 9 bases. Looked up from germline, CDR1 is MDHEN and CDR2 is SYDVKM. The assay was immunoSEQ multiplex PCR, and TCRdb's table has in-frame clones only and misses some. The table includes 100,000 or so clones, approximately 86% detected once. The chain links TRBV28 to TRBJ1-5, with TRBD1 matching 7 bases. The TCR originated in a man aged 45 to 65 with active or convalescent COVID-19. Sequenced sample: peripheral blood. The CDR3 region is CASSDGQDGPQHF. CDR3 nucleotides: TGTGCCAGCAGTGACGGACAGGACGGGCCCCAGCATTTT.